The present T cell receptor (beta chain) was sequenced within a study of CD8 T cell repertoires and HIV-1 epitope variants. General study results and limits: Six of nine antigen-specific clonotypes appeared cross-reactive to autologous or escape variants.

As concerns this clone: Its antigen is not known.

Produced via immunoSEQ multiplex PCR; TCRdb's table is partial and in-frame only. In the table there are more than 85,000 clones, roughly 81% of which are singletons. This CDR3 spans 17 amino acids. The J segment lost 6 bases and the V segment lost 0 bases, leaving 10 bases of the junction unmatched. The germline CDR1 and CDR2 sequences are LGHNA and YSLEER. This receptor was identified in a male donor with HIV. Sample: uncultured baseline CD8+ T cells from peripheral blood mononuclear cells (PBMCs). This chain links TRBV4-3 with TRBJ2-3; TRBD2 aligns across 9 bases. Written as DNA, the CDR3 is TGCGCCAGCAGCCAAGATCCCCCAAGCGGGGGGTCGGATACGCAGTATTTT. Translation gives CASSQDPPSGGSDTQYF.